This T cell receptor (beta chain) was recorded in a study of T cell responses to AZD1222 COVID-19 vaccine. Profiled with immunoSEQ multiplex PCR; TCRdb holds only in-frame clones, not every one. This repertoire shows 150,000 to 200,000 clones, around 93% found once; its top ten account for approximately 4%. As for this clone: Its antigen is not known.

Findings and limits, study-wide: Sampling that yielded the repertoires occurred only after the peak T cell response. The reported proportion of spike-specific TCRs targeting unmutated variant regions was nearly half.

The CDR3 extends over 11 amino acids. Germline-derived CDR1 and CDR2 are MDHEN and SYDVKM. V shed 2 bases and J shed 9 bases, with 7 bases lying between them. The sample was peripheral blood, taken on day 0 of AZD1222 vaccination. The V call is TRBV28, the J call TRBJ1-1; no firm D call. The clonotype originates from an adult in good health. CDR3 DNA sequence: TGTGCCAGCAGTTTAGGGTTCAAAGCTTTCTTT. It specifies CASSLGFKAFF.